This passage covers 32 T cell receptor beta chains from one sample sequenced in a study of shared clonotypes between healthy human individuals. Clones were sequenced by immunoSEQ multiplex PCR, and TCRdb holds only the in-frame ones, with some missing. Of over 1.5 million clones detected, approximately 98% appear once; the ten largest clones hold about 0.45%. The sequenced sample consisted of naive CD4+ T cells sorted from blood. The sample's subset: CD45RA+ positively selected. The receptors come from a man younger than 45 in good health.

This clone appeared a single time. The chain employs TRBV28 and TRBJ2-2; D may correspond to TRBD1 or TRBD2 (6 bases each). The CDR3 is made up of 15 amino acids. From germline, CDR1 is MDHEN and CDR2 SYDVKM. Trimming took 5 bases from V and 2 from J, leaving 12 bases between them. The CDR3, as DNA: TGTGCCAGCAGTCTTCTGGGGGGCAACACCGGGGAGCTGTTTTTT. This encodes CASSLLGGNTGELFF.

The chain recombines TRBV5-8 with TRBJ1-5; possibly TRBD1 for D (5 bases). The V and J ends lost 2 bases and 4 bases respectively, with 10 bases between them. CDR1 and CDR2 from the germline V gene are SGHTS and YDEGEE. This CDR3 has 14 residues. The CDR3 spells CASSLRGTNQPQHF. CDR3 nucleotide sequence: TGTGCCAGCAGCTTAAGGGGAACGAATCAGCCCCAGCATTTT. The full variable domain, in which reference TRBV5-8 and TRBJ1-5 provide the parts outside the CDR3, is EAGVTQSPTHLIKTRGQQATLRCSPISGHTSVYWYQQALGLGLQFLLWYDEGEERNRGNFPPRFSGRQFPNYSSELNVNALELEDSALYLCASSLRGTNQPQHFGDGTRLSIL.

As regards this clone: The same CDR3 can be traced to other DNA sequences in this sample. CDR3 amino acids: CASSRTENTEAFF. DNA of the CDR3: TGCGCCAGCAGCCGGACGGAGAACACTGAAGCTTTCTTT. The chain links TRBV5-1 to TRBJ1-1; D not certain. The ends were cut back, 4 bases at V and 1 base at J, with 8 bases in the middle. The germline gives CDR1 SGHRS, CDR2 YFSETQ. CDR3 size: 13 residues. The full variable domain, in which reference TRBV5-1 and TRBJ1-1 provide the parts outside the CDR3, is KAGVTQTPRYLIKTRGQQVTLSCSPISGHRSVSWYQQTPGQGLQFLFEYFSETQRNKGNFPGRFSGRQFSNSRSEMNVSTLELGDSALYLCASSRTENTEAFFGQGTRLTVV.

This chain links TRBV4-2 with TRBJ2-6; D gene uncertain. The V end lost 2 bases, the J end lost 0 bases, and 8 bases lay between the germline ends. The CDR3 sequence is 16 residues long. Germline loops: CDR1 LGHNA, CDR2 YNFKEQ. This CDR3 reads CASSQWADSGANVLTF. The DNA for the CDR3 is TGTGCCAGCAGCCAATGGGCGGACTCTGGGGCCAACGTCCTGACTTTC.

The gene calls are TRBV5-1 and TRBJ2-7, with 8 bases fitting TRBD2. V lost 4 bases and J lost 0; bases outside the gene matches: 12. The length of the CDR3 is 17 residues. Germline CDR1 SGHRS, CDR2 YFSETQ. DNA of the CDR3: TGCGCCAGCAGCCCGCTTCCTAGCGGGCCGAGCTCCTACGAGCAGTACTTC. Amino acids: CASSPLPSGPSSYEQYF. The variable domain in full, with the rest retrieved from reference TRBV5-1 and TRBJ2-7, is KAGVTQTPRYLIKTRGQQVTLSCSPISGHRSVSWYQQTPGQGLQFLFEYFSETQRNKGNFPGRFSGRQFSNSRSEMNVSTLELGDSALYLCASSPLPSGPSSYEQYFGPGTRLTVT.

The chain couples TRBV5-1 to TRBJ2-5; TRBD2 is a possible D gene (6 bases). The germline V gene encodes CDR1 SGHRS and CDR2 YFSETQ. This CDR3 is built from 15 residues. Trimming cost V 0 bases and J 3 bases, with 12 bases left between them. CDR3 coding DNA: TGCGCCAGCAGCTTGGGGTCTACGGGAGAAGAGACCCAGTACTTC. Translated, it gives CASSLGSTGEETQYF. Supplemented by reference TRBV5-1 and TRBJ2-5, the full variable domain reads KAGVTQTPRYLIKTRGQQVTLSCSPISGHRSVSWYQQTPGQGLQFLFEYFSETQRNKGNFPGRFSGRQFSNSRSEMNVSTLELGDSALYLCASSLGSTGEETQYFGPGTRLLVL.

The J gene is TRBJ1-5, the V gene TRBV19, with 7 bases identical to TRBD1. The CDR3 loop spans 16 amino acids. Trimming cost V 4 bases and J 5 bases; bases outside gene matches: 11. Germline loops: CDR1 LNHDA, CDR2 SQIVND (reference sequence). CDR3 amino acids: CASSRQGEVSYQPQHF. The CDR3 nucleotides are TGTGCCAGTAGTAGGCAGGGGGAGGTTTCGTATCAGCCCCAGCATTTT.

This clone has just one count. This chain uses TRBV14 with TRBJ2-6; D call uncertain. The CDR3 covers 17 residues. Trimming took off 0 bases at V and 0 bases at J, with 9 bases between the two ends. Germline V gene data show CDR1 as SGHDN and CDR2 as FVKESK. The CDR3 sequence is CASSQELSGSGANVLTF. In DNA, the CDR3 is TGTGCCAGCAGCCAAGAGTTGTCCGGCTCTGGGGCCAACGTCCTGACTTTC. The variable domain in full, with the rest retrieved from reference TRBV14 and TRBJ2-6, is EAGVTQFPSHSVIEKGQTVTLRCDPISGHDNLYWYRRVMGKEIKFLLHFVKESKQDESGMPNNRFLAERTGGTYSTLKVQPAELEDSGVYFCASSQELSGSGANVLTFGAGSRLTVL.

The rearrangement uses TRBV2 and TRBJ2-7; 12 bases fit TRBD1. Germline V gene data show CDR1 as SNHLY and CDR2 as FYNNEI. V dropped 1 base and J dropped 7; count of bases not matched to a gene: 5. CDR3 length equals 15 residues. CDR3 bases: TGTGCCAGCAGTGAAGAGGGACAGGGGGCGGGAGAGCAGTACTTC. Residues: CASSEEGQGAGEQYF.

The chain couples TRBV14 to TRBJ2-5, with D possibly TRBD1 on 5 matching bases. Germline V CDR1 and CDR2: SGHDN, FVKESK. This CDR3 has 15 residues. V lost 0 bases to trimming and J lost 6 bases, with 14 bases between them. CDR3: CASSQDWRQRQTQYF. The CDR3 DNA follows: TGTGCCAGCAGCCAAGATTGGCGACAGAGACAGACCCAGTACTTC.

J is TRBJ2-3 and V is TRBV5-1; 7 positions match TRBD1. Germline V CDR1 and CDR2: SGHRS, YFSETQ. The trim removed 6 bases at V and 1 base at J, leaving 11 bases unmatched. This CDR3 has 16 amino acids. CDR3 protein: CASTHDRVKGTDTQYF. CDR3 DNA sequence: TGCGCCAGCACCCATGACAGGGTGAAGGGCACAGATACGCAGTATTTT.

The chain joins TRBV27 to TRBJ2-5, with TRBD2 matching over 8 bases. CDR1 is MNHEY and CDR2 is SMNVEV in the germline V gene (reference sequence). The CDR3 contains 15 residues. J was trimmed by 7 bases and V by 10 bases; bases with no gene match: 17. The CDR3 nucleotides read TGTGCCACTACGAACACCGGCTCTCGGGGGGGGACCCAGTACTTC. It codes for CATTNTGSRGGTQYF.

V and J are TRBV29-1 and TRBJ2-1; TRBD2 agrees at 7 bases. Germline V gene data show CDR1 as SQVTM and CDR2 as ANQGSEA. The V and J ends lost 7 bases and 9 bases, in that order; junction bases with no gene match: 18. The CDR3 is 15 amino acids. CDR3 protein: CSAHPGLQTLVEQFF. The CDR3 DNA is TGCAGCGCTCATCCGGGACTACAGACTCTCGTTGAGCAGTTCTTC.

V is TRBV15 and J is TRBJ1-2; a possible D gene is TRBD1 (5 bases). The CDR3 has 14 residues. Trimming took 0 bases from V and 3 from J, leaving 8 bases between them. Germline CDR1 is LNHNV and CDR2 is YYDKDF (reference sequence). The CDR3: CATSRDSRDYGYTF. In DNA, the CDR3 is TGTGCCACCAGCAGAGATAGCAGGGACTATGGCTACACCTTC.

This CDR3 reads CAISETGLYEQYF. Written as DNA, the CDR3 is TGTGCCATCAGTGAGACCGGCCTGTACGAGCAGTACTTC. The chain employs TRBV10-3 and TRBJ2-7, with D uncertain. Trimming removed 2 bases at V and 4 bases at J, with 9 bases between. The CDR3 is 13 residues long. Looked up from germline, CDR1 is ENHRY and CDR2 is SYGVKD.

V gene TRBV18 combines with J gene TRBJ2-1, with 13 bases matching TRBD2. The germline V gene has CDR1 KGHSH and CDR2 LQKENI. The CDR3 sequence is 17 residues long. The ends lost 4 bases at V and 4 bases at J; junction bases unmatched: 7. The CDR3 DNA follows: TGTGCCAGCTCACTCGGACTAGCGGGAGTGGGGTACAATGAGCAGTTCTTC. It specifies CASSLGLAGVGYNEQFF.

Concerning this clone: The junction and the germline gene differ at one end; a read error may be behind it. J is TRBJ1-4 and V is TRBV19, with D maybe TRBD1 (5 bases). The CDR3 runs to 14 residues. In germline, CDR1 is LNHDA, CDR2 SQIVND (reference sequence). The CDR3 DNA is TGTGCCAGTGGTATGGGGGTCCATAATGAAAAACTGTTTTTT. Protein sequence: CASGMGVHNEKLFF.

The chain is built from TRBV28 and TRBJ2-1; the D gene is possibly TRBD1 (6 bases). CDR3 length equals 17 residues. The ends were cut back, 2 bases at V and 0 bases at J, with 14 bases in the middle. CDR1 MDHEN and CDR2 SYDVKM come from the germline V gene. The CDR3 spells CASSLQSGHLSYNEQFF. CDR3 nucleotides: TGTGCCAGCAGTTTACAGTCGGGACACCTCTCCTACAATGAGCAGTTCTTC. The full variable domain, with the rest looked up from reference TRBV28 and TRBJ2-1, is DVKVTQSSRYLVKRTGEKVFLECVQDMDHENMFWYRQDPGLGLRLIYFSYDVKMKEKGDIPEGYSVSREKKERFSLILESASTNQTSMYLCASSLQSGHLSYNEQFFGPGTRLTVL.

The chain has TRBV10-1 and TRBJ2-3; no firm D call. Germline V lookup: CDR1 WNHNN, CDR2 SYGVQD (reference sequence). The CDR3 length is 15 residues. Trimming removed 8 bases from V and 0 bases from J, with 15 bases in between. The CDR3 DNA is TGCGCCAGCTCATTCGACGTAACGAGCACAGATACGCAGTATTTT. It yields the protein CASSFDVTSTDTQYF.

The rearrangement uses TRBV6-5 and TRBJ1-5; D is perhaps TRBD1 (5 bases). The length of the CDR3 is 12 residues. Trimming pared 8 bases from V and 4 bases from J, leaving 9 bases between. CDR1 is MNHEY, CDR2 SVGAGI, per germline. In nucleotides, the CDR3 is TGTGCCAGCTCTGACAGTAATCAGCCCCAGCATTTT. Translated, it gives CASSDSNQPQHF.

The chain links TRBV28 to TRBJ2-2, with D possibly matching TRBD2 (5 bases). Germline V gives CDR1 MDHEN, CDR2 SYDVKM. The CDR3 runs 13 residues. Trimming stripped 8 bases from V and 5 bases from J, with 12 bases between. The CDR3 region is CASEERVTGELFF. DNA for the CDR3: TGTGCCAGCGAGGAGAGGGTAACCGGGGAGCTGTTTTTT. Complete variable domain (other parts from reference TRBV28 and TRBJ2-2): DVKVTQSSRYLVKRTGEKVFLECVQDMDHENMFWYRQDPGLGLRLIYFSYDVKMKEKGDIPEGYSVSREKKERFSLILESASTNQTSMYLCASEERVTGELFFGEGSRLTVL.

This clone was seen just once. The chain employs TRBV18 and TRBJ2-5, with TRBD2 matching over 8 bases. From germline, CDR1 is KGHSH and CDR2 LQKENI. The CDR3 is 15 amino acids. The V segment lost 1 base and the J segment 0 bases; nucleotides outside the gene matches: 1. The CDR3 DNA reads as TGTGCCAGCTCACCACAGCGGGAGTACCAAGAGACCCAGTACTTC. This encodes CASSPQREYQETQYF.

This chain links TRBV11-2 with TRBJ2-7; weak D call: TRBD2 (6 bases). The germline gives CDR1 SGHAT, CDR2 FQNNGV. Trimming removed 5 bases from V and 7 bases from J, with 12 bases in between. The CDR3 length is 12 residues. The DNA of the CDR3 is TGTGCCAGCAGCAGGAGGGTTGGGGAGCAGTACTTC. It codes for CASSRRVGEQYF.

The rearrangement links TRBV27 to TRBJ2-7, with D possibly matching TRBD1 (6 bases). Germline V CDR1 and CDR2: MNHEY, SMNVEV (reference sequence). V was cut by 5 bases and J by 4 bases, with 15 bases left in between. The CDR3 runs 14 residues. CDR3 coding DNA: TGTGCCAGCAGTCCCCGGGACACAAGATACGAGCAGTACTTC. Protein sequence: CASSPRDTRYEQYF.

This rearrangement joins TRBV6-1 to TRBJ1-5, with unresolved D. V was pared by 2 bases and J by 0 bases, with 20 bases between. CDR1 and CDR2 (germline): MNHNS, SASEGT. The CDR3 spans 19 residues. CDR3 sequence reads: CASSERTALGKDSNQPQHF. CDR3 bases: TGTGCCAGCAGTGAAAGGACGGCACTTGGGAAAGATAGCAATCAGCCCCAGCATTTT.

The chain couples TRBV11-2 to TRBJ1-1, with 7 bases identical to TRBD1. V dropped 3 bases and J dropped 5; count of bases not matched to a gene: 6. The CDR3 sequence is 14 residues long. In germline, CDR1 is SGHAT, CDR2 FQNNGV. CDR3 in amino acids: CASSFGTVGTEAFF. Written as DNA, the CDR3 is TGTGCCAGCAGCTTCGGGACAGTGGGGACTGAAGCTTTCTTT.

J is TRBJ2-3 and V is TRBV5-1; 14 bases agree with TRBD2. Germline V lookup: CDR1 SGHRS, CDR2 YFSETQ. After removal of 4 bases from V and 4 bases from J, the junction contained 8 bases not matched to a gene. The CDR3 covers 17 residues. The CDR3 DNA follows: TGCGCCAGCAGCCCGGGGACTAGCGGGAGATTAGCAGATACGCAGTATTTT. Amino acid sequence: CASSPGTSGRLADTQYF. The variable domain in full, completed from reference TRBV5-1 and TRBJ2-3, reads KAGVTQTPRYLIKTRGQQVTLSCSPISGHRSVSWYQQTPGQGLQFLFEYFSETQRNKGNFPGRFSGRQFSNSRSEMNVSTLELGDSALYLCASSPGTSGRLADTQYFGPGTRLTVL.

A few counts support this clone. The chain has TRBV11-2 and TRBJ1-1; no clear D. The CDR3 consists of 14 residues. Germline CDR1 and CDR2: SGHAT and FQNNGV. Trimming left V 5 bases short and J 1 base short, with 11 bases between. CDR3 DNA sequence: TGTGCCAGCAGCCGAGGACGGGCGAACACTGAAGCTTTCTTT. Its protein is CASSRGRANTEAFF. Looking up the rest from reference TRBV11-2 and TRBJ1-1 gives the full variable domain: EAGVAQSPRYKIIEKRQSVAFWCNPISGHATLYWYQQILGQGPKLLIQFQNNGVVDDSQLPKDRFSAERLKGVDSTLKIQPAKLEDSAVYLCASSRGRANTEAFFGQGTRLTVV.

The chain joins TRBV29-1 to TRBJ2-1; 9 bases match TRBD2. CDR1 is SQVTM and CDR2 is ANQGSEA in the germline V gene. The V gene end was trimmed by 8 bases and the J gene end by 7 bases; junction bases not matched to a gene: 18. This CDR3 region has 16 residues. The CDR3 DNA follows: TGCAGCTTCAAGTTCCTGACTAGCGGCCCTGGGAATGAGCAGTTCTTC. This sequence encodes CSFKFLTSGPGNEQFF.

V and J are TRBV6-5 and TRBJ2-7, with 15 bases identical to TRBD2. The V gene's germline CDR1 is MNHEY and CDR2 SVGAGI. With V trimmed by 2 bases and J by 6 bases, 5 bases remained unmatched. The CDR3 is 16 amino acids. The CDR3 is CASSYISGLAGGEQYF. In DNA form, the CDR3 reads TGTGCCAGCAGTTACATATCGGGACTAGCGGGAGGCGAGCAGTACTTC.

The V and J genes are TRBV27 and TRBJ1-1; possible D gene TRBD1, 5 bases. From germline, CDR1 is MNHEY and CDR2 SMNVEV (reference sequence). V was shortened by 2 bases and J by 0 bases, with 7 bases between the two germline ends. The CDR3 sequence is 14 residues long. CDR3: CASSLRGVNTEAFF. The CDR3 nucleotides are TGTGCCAGCAGTTTAAGGGGTGTGAACACTGAAGCTTTCTTT.

The J gene is TRBJ2-1, the V gene TRBV7-3; 10 bases line up with TRBD1. V lost 5 bases and J lost 0; bases outside the gene matches: 4. The CDR3 extends over 16 amino acids. CDR1 SGHTA and CDR2 FQGTGA come from the germline V gene. The CDR3 sequence is CASSQTGGTSYNEQFF. CDR3 DNA: TGTGCCAGCAGCCAGACAGGGGGCACCTCCTACAATGAGCAGTTCTTC.